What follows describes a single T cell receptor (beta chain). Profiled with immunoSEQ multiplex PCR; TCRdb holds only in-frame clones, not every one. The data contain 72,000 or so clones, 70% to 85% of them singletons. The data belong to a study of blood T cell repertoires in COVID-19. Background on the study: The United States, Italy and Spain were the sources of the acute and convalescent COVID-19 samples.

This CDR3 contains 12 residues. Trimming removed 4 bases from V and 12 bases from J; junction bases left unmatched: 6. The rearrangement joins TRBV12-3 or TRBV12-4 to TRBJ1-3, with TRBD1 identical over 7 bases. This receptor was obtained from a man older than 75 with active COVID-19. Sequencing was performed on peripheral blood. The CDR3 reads CASSSMRDSIYF. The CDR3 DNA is TGTGCCAGCAGTTCTATGCGGGACAGCATATATTTT.